This T cell receptor (beta chain) was obtained from a study of T cell responses to AZD1222 COVID-19 vaccine. The germline CDR1 and CDR2 sequences are LNHDA and SQIVND (reference sequence). The CDR3 length is 15 residues. Trimming took 3 bases from V and 1 from J, leaving 10 bases between them. Whole-study results and caveats: Reportedly, nearly half of unique spike TCRs recognized epitopes outside B.1.351/B.1.1.7 mutations.

TCRdb's table, derived via immunoSEQ multiplex PCR, lists solely in-frame clones and lacks some. The table has more than 80,000 clones, roughly 88% seen once. As regards this clone: As yet, its antigen is unknown.

Sequencing used peripheral blood, obtained on day 0 of MenACWY control vaccination. The chain carries TRBV19 and TRBJ2-1, with D possibly TRBD2 on 5 matching bases. The sequence was collected from an adult in good health. The CDR3 coding sequence is TGTGCCAGTAGTATCACGGGGAGTTCCTACAATGAGCAGTTCTTC. This encodes CASSITGSSYNEQFF.